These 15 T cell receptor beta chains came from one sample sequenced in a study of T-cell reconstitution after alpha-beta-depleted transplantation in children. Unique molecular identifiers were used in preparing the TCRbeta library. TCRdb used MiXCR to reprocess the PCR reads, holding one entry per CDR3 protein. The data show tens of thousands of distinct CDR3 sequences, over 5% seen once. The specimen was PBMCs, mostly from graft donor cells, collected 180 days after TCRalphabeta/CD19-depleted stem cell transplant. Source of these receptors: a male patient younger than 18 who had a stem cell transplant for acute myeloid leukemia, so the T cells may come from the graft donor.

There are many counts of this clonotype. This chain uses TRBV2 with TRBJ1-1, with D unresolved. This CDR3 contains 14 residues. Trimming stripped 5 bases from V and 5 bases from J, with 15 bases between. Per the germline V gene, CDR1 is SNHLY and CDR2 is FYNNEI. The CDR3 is CASSQSSVLTEAFF. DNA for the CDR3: TGTGCCAGCAGTCAATCCTCAGTTTTAACTGAAGCTTTCTTT.

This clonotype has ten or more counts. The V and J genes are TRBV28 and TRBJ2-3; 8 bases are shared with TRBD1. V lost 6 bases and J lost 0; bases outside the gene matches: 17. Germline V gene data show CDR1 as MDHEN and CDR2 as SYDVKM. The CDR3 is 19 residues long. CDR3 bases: TGTGCCAGCAGGCACGACGACAGGGGCTGGTCCCTTAGCACAGATACGCAGTATTTT. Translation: CASRHDDRGWSLSTDTQYF.

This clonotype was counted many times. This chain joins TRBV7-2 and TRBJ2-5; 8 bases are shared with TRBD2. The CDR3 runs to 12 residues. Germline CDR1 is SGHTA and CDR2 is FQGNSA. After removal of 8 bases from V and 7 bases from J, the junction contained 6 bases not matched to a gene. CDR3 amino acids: CASGSGRGTQYF. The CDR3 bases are TGTGCCAGCGGGAGCGGGAGAGGGACCCAGTACTTC.

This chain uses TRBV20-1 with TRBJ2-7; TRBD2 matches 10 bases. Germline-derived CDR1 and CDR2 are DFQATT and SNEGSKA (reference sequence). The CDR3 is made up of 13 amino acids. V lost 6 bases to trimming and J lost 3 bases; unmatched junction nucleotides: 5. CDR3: CSADSGRSYEQYF. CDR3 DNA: TGCAGTGCAGATAGCGGGAGGAGCTACGAGCAGTACTTC.

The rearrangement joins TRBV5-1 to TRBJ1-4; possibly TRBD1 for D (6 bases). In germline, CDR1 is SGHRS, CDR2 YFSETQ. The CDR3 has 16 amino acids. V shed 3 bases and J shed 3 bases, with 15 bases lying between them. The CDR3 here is CASSSEGQPPNEKLFF. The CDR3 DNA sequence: TGCGCCAGCAGCTCAGAAGGACAGCCTCCTAATGAAAAACTGTTTTTT.

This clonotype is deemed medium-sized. CDR3 amino acids: CSARPGLVTDTQYF. CDR3 coding DNA: TGCAGTGCTAGACCGGGACTAGTAACAGATACGCAGTATTTT. V usage is TRBV20-1 and J usage is TRBJ2-3; 8 positions match TRBD2. V shed 2 bases, J shed 3 bases, and the junction held 4 bases outside the gene matches. Germline values: CDR1 DFQATT, CDR2 SNEGSKA (reference sequence). This CDR3 comprises 14 residues.

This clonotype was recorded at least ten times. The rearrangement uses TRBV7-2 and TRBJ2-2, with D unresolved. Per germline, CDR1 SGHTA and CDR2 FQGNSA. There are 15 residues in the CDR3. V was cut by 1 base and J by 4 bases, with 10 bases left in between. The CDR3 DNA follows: TGTGCCAGCAGCTTAGGGTTAGGGTCCACCGGGGAGCTGTTTTTT. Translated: CASSLGLGSTGELFF.

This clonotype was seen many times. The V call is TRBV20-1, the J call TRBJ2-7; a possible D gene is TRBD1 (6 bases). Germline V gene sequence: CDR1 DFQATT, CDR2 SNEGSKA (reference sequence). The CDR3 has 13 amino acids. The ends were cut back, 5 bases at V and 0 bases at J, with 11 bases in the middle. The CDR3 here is CSAYQGSSYEQYF. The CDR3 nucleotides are TGCAGTGCTTACCAGGGGAGCTCCTACGAGCAGTACTTC.

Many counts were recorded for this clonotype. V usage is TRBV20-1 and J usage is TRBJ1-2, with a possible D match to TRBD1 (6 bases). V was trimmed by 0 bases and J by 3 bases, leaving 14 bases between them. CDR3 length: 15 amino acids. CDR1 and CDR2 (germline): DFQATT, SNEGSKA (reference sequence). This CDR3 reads CSARDLGRGYYGYTF. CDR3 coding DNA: TGCAGTGCTAGAGATCTCGGCAGGGGATACTATGGCTACACCTTC.

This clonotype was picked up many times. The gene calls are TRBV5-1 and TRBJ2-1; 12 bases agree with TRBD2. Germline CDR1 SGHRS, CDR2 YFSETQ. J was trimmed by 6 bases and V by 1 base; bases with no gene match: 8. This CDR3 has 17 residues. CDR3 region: CASSLSRTSGISNEQFF. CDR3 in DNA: TGCGCCAGCAGCTTGAGTAGGACTAGCGGGATATCCAATGAGCAGTTCTTC.

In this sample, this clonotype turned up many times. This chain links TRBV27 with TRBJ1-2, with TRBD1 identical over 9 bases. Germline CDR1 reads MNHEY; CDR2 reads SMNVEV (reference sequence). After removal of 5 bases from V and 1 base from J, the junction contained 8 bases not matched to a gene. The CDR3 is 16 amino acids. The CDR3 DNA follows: TGTGCCAGCAGTCCGCTAGGGACAGGGCGTAACTATGGCTACACCTTC. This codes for CASSPLGTGRNYGYTF.

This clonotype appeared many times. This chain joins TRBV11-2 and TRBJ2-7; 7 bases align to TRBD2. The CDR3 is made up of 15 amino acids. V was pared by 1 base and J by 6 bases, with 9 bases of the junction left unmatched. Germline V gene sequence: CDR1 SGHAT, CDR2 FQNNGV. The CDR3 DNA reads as TGTGCCAGCAGCTTAGCCGGGAGGAGCTCTCCCGAGCAGTACTTC. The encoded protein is CASSLAGRSSPEQYF.

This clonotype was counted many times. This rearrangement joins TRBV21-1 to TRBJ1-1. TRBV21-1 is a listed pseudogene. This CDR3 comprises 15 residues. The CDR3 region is CASSSRNTPNTEAFF. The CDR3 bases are TGTGCCAGCAGCAGCCGAAACACCCCGAACACTGAAGCTTTCTTT.

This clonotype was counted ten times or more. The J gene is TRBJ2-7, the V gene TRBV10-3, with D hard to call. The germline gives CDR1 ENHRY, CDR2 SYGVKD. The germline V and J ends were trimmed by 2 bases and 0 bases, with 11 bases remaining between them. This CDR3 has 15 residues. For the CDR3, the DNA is TGTGCCATCAGTGAGCCCCTACTTAGCTCCTACGAGCAGTACTTC. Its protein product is CAISEPLLSSYEQYF.

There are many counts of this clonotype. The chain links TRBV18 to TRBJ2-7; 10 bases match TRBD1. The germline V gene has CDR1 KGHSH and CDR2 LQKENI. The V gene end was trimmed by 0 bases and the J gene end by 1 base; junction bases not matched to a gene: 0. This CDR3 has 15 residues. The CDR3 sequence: CASSPPGQGSYEQYF. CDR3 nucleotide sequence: TGTGCCAGCTCACCACCGGGACAGGGGTCCTACGAGCAGTACTTC. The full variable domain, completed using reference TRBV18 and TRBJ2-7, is NAGVMQNPRHLVRRRGQEARLRCSPMKGHSHVYWYRQLPEEGLKFMVYLQKENIIDESGMPKERFSAEFPKEGPSILRIQQVVRGDSAAYFCASSPPGQGSYEQYFGPGTRLTVT.